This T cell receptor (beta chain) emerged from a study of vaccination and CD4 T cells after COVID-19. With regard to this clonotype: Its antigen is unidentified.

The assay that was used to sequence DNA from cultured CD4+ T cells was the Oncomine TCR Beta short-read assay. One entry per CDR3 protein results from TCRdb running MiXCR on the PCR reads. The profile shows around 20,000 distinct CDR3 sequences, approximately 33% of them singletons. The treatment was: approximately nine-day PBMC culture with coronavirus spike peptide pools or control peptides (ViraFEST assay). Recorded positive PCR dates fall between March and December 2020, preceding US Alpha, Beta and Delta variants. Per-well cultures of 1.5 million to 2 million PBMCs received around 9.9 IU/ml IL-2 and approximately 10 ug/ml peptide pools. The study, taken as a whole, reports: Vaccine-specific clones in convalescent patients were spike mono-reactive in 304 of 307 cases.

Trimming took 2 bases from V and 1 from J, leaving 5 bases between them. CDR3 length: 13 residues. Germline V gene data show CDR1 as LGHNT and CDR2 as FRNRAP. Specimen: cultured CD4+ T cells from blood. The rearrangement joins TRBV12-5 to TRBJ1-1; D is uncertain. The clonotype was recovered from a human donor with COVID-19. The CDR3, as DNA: TGTGCTAGTGGTTTGCAAGAGAACACTGAAGCTTTCTTT. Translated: CASGLQENTEAFF.